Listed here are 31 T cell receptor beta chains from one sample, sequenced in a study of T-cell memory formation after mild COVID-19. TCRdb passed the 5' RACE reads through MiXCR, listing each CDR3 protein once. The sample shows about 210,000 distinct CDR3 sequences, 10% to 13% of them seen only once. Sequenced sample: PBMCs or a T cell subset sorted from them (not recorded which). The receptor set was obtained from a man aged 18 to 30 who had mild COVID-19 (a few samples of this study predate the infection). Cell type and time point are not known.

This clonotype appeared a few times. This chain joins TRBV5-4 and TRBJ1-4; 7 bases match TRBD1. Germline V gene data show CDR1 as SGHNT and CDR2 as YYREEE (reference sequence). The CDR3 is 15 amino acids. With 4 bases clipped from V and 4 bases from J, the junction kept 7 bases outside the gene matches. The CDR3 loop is CASSRTGTDNEKLFF. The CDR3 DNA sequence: TGTGCCAGCAGCCGAACCGGGACAGATAATGAAAAACTGTTTTTT.

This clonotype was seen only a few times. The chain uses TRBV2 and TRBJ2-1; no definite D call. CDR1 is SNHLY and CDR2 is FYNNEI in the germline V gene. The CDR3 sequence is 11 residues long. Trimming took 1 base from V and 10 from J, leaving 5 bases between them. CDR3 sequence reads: CASSEVWEQFF. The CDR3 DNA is TGTGCCAGCAGTGAAGTTTGGGAGCAGTTCTTC.

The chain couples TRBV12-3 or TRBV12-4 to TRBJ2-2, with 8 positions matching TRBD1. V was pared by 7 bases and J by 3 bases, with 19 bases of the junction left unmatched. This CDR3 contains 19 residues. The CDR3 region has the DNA TGTGCCAGCACCCAATTTGCCAGGGGGCTCCTCCAGGACACCGGGGAGCTGTTTTTT. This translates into CASTQFARGLLQDTGELFF.

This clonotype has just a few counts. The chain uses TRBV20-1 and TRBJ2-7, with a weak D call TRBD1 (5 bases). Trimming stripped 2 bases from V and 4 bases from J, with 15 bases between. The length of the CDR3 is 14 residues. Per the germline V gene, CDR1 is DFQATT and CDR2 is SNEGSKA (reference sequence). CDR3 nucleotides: TGCAGTGCTAGAAACCCACAGGAAGAATACGAGCAGTACTTC. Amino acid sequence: CSARNPQEEYEQYF.

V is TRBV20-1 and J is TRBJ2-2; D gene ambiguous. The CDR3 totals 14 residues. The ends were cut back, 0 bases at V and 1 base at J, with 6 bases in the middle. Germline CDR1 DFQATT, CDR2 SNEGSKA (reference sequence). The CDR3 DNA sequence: TGCAGTGCTAGAGATTCTAGGAACACCGGGGAGCTGTTTTTT. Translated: CSARDSRNTGELFF.

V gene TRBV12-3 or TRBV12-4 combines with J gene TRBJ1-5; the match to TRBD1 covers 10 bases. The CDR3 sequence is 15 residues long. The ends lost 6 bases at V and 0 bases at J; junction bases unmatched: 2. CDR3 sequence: CASRGTGDSNQPQHF. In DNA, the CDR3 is TGTGCCAGCAGGGGGACAGGGGATAGCAATCAGCCCCAGCATTTT.

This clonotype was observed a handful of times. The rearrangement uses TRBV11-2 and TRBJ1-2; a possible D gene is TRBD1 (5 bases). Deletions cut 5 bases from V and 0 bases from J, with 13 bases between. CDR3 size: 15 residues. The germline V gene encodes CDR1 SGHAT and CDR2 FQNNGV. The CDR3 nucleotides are TGTGCCAGCAGCCCTACCTGGGACTCTAACTATGGCTACACCTTC. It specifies CASSPTWDSNYGYTF.

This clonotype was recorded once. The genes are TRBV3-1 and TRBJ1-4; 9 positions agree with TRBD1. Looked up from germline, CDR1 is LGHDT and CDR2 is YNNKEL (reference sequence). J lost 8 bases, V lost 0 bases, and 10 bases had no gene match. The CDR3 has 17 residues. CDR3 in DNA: TGTGCCAGCAGCCAAGATCGTATGCCGGGACAGGGCGAAAAACTGTTTTTT. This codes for CASSQDRMPGQGEKLFF.

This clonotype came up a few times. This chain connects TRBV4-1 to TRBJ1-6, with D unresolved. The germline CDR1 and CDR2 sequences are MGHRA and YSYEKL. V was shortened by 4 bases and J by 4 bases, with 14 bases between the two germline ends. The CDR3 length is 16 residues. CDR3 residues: CASSRPGMLYNSPLHF. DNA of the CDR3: TGCGCCAGCAGCCGCCCGGGAATGCTATATAATTCACCCCTCCACTTT.

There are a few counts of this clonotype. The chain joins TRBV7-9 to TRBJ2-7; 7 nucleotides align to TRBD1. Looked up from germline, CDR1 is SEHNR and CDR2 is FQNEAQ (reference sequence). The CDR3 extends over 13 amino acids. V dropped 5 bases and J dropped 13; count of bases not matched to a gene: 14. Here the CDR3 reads CASSPGTVYEPYF. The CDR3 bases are TGTGCCAGCAGCCCCGGGACAGTCTACGAGCCCTACTTC.

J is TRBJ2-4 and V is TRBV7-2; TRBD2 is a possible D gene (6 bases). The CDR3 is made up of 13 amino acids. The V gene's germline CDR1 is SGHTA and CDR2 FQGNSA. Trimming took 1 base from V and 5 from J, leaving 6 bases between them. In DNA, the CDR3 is TGTGCCAGCAGCTTAGGGGGGGAAAACATTCAGTACTTC. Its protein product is CASSLGGENIQYF.

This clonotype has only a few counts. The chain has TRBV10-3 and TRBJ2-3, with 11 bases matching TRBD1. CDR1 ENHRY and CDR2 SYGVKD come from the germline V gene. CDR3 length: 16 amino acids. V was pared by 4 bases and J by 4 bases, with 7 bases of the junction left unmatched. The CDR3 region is CAISGSGTGGSDTQYF. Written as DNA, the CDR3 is TGTGCCATCAGTGGATCCGGGACAGGGGGATCAGATACGCAGTATTTT.

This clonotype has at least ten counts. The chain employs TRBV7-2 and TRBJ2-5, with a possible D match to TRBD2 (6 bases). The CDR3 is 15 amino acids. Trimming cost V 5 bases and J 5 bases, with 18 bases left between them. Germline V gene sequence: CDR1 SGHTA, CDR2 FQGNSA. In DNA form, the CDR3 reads TGTGCCAGCAGCCGCGATCGGGCCCGGGGGGAGACCCAGTACTTC. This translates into CASSRDRARGETQYF.

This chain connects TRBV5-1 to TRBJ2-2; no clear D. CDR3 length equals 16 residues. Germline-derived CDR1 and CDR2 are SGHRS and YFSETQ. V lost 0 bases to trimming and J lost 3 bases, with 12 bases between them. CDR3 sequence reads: CASSLVGRTDTGELFF. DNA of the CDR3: TGCGCCAGCAGCTTGGTGGGCAGGACCGACACCGGGGAGCTGTTTTTT.

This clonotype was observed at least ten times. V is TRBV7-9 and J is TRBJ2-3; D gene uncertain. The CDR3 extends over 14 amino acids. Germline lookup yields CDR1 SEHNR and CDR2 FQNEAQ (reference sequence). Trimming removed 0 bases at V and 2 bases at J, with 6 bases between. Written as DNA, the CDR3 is TGTGCCAGCAGCTTAGCCACCCACACAGATACGCAGTATTTT. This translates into CASSLATHTDTQYF. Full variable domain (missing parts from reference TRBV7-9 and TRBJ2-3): DTGVSQNPRHKITKRGQNVTFRCDPISEHNRLYWYRQTLGQGPEFLTYFQNEAQLEKSRLLSDRFSAERPKGSFSTLEIQRTEQGDSAMYLCASSLATHTDTQYFGPGTRLTVL.

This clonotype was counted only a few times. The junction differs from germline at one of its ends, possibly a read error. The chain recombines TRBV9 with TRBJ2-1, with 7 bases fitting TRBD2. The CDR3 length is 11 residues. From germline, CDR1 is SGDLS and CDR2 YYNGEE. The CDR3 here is CASAGLRDTTF. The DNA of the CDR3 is TGTGCCAGCGCGGGACTACGGGATACAACCTTC.

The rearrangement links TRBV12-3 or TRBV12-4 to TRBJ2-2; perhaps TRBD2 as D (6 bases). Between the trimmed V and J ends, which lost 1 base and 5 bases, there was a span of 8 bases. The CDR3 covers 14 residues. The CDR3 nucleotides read TGTGCCAGCAGTTTAGTAGCGGCGACCGGGGAGCTGTTTTTT. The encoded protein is CASSLVAATGELFF.

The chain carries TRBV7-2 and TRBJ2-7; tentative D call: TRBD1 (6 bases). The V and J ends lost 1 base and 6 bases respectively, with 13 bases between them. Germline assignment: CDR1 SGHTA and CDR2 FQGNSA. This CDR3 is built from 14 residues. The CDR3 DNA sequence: TGTGCCAGCAGCTTAGACAGGGAAAATCCCGAGCAGTACTTC. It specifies CASSLDRENPEQYF.

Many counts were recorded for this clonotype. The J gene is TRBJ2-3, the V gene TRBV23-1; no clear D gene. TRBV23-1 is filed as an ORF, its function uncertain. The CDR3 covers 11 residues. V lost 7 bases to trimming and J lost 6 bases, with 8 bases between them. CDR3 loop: CASKGSDTQYF. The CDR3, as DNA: TGCGCCAGCAAGGGCTCGGATACGCAGTATTTT.

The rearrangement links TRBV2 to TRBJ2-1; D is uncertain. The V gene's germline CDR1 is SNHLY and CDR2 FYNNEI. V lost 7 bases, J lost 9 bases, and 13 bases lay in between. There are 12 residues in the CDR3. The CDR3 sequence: CASTSSAGEQFF. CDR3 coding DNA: TGTGCCAGCACATCCAGTGCCGGTGAGCAGTTCTTC. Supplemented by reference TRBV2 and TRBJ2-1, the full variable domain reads EPEVTQTPSHQVTQMGQEVILRCVPISNHLYFYWYRQILGQKVEFLVSFYNNEISEKSEIFDDQFSVERPDGSNFTLKIRSTKLEDSAMYFCASTSSAGEQFFGPGTRLTVL.

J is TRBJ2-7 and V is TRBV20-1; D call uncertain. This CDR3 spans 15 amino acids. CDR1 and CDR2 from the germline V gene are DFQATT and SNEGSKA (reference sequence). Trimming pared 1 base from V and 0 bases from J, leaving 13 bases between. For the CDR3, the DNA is TGCAGTGCTAGAGTAGCACGGTTAAGCTCCTACGAGCAGTACGTC. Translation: CSARVARLSSYEQYV.

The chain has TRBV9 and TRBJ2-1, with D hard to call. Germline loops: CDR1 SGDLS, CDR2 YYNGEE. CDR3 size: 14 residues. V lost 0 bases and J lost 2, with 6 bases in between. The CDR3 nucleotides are TGTGCCAGCAGCGTAGCACCGGCCTACAATGAGCAGTTCTTC. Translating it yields CASSVAPAYNEQFF.

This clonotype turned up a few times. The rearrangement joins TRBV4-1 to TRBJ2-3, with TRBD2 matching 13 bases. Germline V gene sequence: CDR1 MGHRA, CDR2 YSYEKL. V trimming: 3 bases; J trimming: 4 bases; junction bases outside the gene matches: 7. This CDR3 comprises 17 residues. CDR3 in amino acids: CASSQTGTSGVADTQYF. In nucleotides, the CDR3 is TGCGCCAGCAGCCAGACCGGGACTAGCGGGGTGGCAGATACGCAGTATTTT.

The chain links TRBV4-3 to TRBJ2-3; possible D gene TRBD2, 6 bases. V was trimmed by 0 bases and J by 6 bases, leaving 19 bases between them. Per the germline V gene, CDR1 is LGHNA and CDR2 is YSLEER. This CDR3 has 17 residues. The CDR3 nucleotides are TGCGCCAGCAGCCAAGATGTGGGGGGAGGATGGAGGGATACGCAGTATTTT. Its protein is CASSQDVGGGWRDTQYF.

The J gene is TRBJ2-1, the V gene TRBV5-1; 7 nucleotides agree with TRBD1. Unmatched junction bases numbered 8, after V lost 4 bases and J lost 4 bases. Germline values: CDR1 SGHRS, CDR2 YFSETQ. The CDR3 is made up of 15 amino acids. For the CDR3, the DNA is TGCGCCAGCAGCCACCGGGACAGAGATTACAATGAGCAGTTCTTC. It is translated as CASSHRDRDYNEQFF.

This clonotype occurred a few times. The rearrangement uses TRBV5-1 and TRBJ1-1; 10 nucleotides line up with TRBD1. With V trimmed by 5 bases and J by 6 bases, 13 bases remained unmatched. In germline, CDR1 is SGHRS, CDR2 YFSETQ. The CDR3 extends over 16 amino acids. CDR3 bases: TGCGCCAGCAGGAATTGGATTCGACAGGGGGCCCCTGAAGCTTTCTTT. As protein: CASRNWIRQGAPEAFF.

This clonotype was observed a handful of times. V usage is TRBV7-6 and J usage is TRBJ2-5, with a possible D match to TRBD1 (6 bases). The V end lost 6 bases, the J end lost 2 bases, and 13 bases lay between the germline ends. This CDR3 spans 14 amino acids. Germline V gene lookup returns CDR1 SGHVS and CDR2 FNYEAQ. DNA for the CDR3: TGTGCCAGCAGTATACAGGGTCTTCAAGAGACCCAGTACTTC. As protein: CASSIQGLQETQYF.

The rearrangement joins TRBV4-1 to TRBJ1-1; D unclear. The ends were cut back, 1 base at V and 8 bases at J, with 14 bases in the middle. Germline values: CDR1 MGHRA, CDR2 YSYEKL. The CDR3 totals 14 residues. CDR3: CASSQGAPGGEAFF. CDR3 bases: TGCGCCAGCAGCCAAGGCGCCCCCGGAGGGGAAGCTTTCTTT.

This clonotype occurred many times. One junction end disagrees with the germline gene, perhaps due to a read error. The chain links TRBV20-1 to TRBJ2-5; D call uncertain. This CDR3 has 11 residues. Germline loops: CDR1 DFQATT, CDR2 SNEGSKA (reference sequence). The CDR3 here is CSQLLMETQYF. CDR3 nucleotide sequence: TGTAGTCAATTACTGATGGAGACCCAGTACTTC.

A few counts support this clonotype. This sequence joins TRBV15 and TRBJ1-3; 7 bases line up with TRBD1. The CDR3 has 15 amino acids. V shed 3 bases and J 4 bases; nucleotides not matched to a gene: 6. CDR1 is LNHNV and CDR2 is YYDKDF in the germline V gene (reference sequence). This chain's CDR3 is CATSRGTGVGNTIYF. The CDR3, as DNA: TGTGCCACCAGCAGGGGAACAGGGGTCGGAAACACCATATATTTT.

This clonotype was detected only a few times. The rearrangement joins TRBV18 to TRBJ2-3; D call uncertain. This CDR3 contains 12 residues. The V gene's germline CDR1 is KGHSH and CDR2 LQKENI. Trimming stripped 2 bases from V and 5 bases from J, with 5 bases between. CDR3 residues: CASSPFGDTQYF. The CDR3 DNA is TGTGCCAGCTCACCATTTGGAGATACGCAGTATTTT. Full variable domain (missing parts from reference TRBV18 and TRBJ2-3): NAGVMQNPRHLVRRRGQEARLRCSPMKGHSHVYWYRQLPEEGLKFMVYLQKENIIDESGMPKERFSAEFPKEGPSILRIQQVVRGDSAAYFCASSPFGDTQYFGPGTRLTVL.